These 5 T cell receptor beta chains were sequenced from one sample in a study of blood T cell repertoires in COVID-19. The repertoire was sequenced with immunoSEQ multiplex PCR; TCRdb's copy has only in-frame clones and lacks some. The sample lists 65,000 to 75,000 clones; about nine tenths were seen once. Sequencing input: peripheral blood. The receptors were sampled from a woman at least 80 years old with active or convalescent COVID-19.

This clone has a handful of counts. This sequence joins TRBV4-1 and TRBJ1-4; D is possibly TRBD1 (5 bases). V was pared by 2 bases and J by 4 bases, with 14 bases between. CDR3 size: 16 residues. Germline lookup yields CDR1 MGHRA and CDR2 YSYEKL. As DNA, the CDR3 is TGCGCCAGCAGCCAAACCTCAGGGTCCCTTAATGAAAAACTGTTTTTT. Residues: CASSQTSGSLNEKLFF.

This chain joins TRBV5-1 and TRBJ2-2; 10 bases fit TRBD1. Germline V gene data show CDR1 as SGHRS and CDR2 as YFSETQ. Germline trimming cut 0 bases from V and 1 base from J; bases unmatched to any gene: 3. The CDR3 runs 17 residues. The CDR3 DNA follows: TGCGCCAGCAGCTTGGCGGGACAGGGGATGAACACCGGGGAGCTGTTTTTT. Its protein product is CASSLAGQGMNTGELFF. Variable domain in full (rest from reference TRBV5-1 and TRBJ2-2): KAGVTQTPRYLIKTRGQQVTLSCSPISGHRSVSWYQQTPGQGLQFLFEYFSETQRNKGNFPGRFSGRQFSNSRSEMNVSTLELGDSALYLCASSLAGQGMNTGELFFGEGSRLTVL.

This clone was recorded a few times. CDR3 sequence (DNA): TGTGCCAGCAGCCTCCTACAGGCGAACACCGGGGAGCTGTTTTTT. This gives the protein CASSLLQANTGELFF. The gene calls are TRBV7-2 and TRBJ2-2, with D tentatively TRBD1 (5 bases). The CDR3 contains 15 residues. The germline V gene has CDR1 SGHTA and CDR2 FQGNSA. Deletions cut 5 bases from V and 0 bases from J, with 10 bases between. Full variable domain (rest looked up from reference TRBV7-2 and TRBJ2-2): GAGVSQSPSNKVTEKGKDVELRCDPISGHTALYWYRQSLGQGLEFLIYFQGNSAPDKSGLPSDRFSAERTGGSVSTLTIQRTQQEDSAVYLCASSLLQANTGELFFGEGSRLTVL.

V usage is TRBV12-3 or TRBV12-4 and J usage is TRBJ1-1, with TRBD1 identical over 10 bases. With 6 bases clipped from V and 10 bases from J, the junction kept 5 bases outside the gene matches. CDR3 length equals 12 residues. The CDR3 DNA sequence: TGTGCCAGCAGCCGGAGGACAGGGGGAGCTTTCTTT. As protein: CASSRRTGGAFF.

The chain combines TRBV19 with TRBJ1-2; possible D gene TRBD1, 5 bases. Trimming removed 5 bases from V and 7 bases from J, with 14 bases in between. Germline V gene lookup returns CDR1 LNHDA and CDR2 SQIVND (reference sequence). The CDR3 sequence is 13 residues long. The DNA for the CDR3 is TGTGCCAGTAGTTCGGGACTTTTGCGTGGCTACACCTTC. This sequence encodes CASSSGLLRGYTF.